One and the same sample provided the 23 T cell receptor beta chains below, sequenced in a study of T cell responses to AZD1222 COVID-19 vaccine. Clones were read by immunoSEQ multiplex PCR, and TCRdb kept only the in-frame ones, dropping some. The sample lists 130,000 to 150,000 clones, 86% occurring once. This specimen was peripheral blood, taken 28 days after the second AZD1222 dose. The receptors shown here come from an adult who received the AZD1222 COVID-19 vaccine.

In this sample, this clone turned up a few times. The J gene is TRBJ1-2, the V gene TRBV30; D is possibly TRBD1 (6 bases). CDR3 size: 13 residues. Germline CDR1 GTSNPN, CDR2 SVGIG (reference sequence). V was clipped by 2 bases and J by 4 bases, with 11 bases between them. In DNA, the CDR3 is TGTGCCTGGAGTACCCCGACAGGCTATGGCTACACCTTC. Amino acids: CAWSTPTGYGYTF. The entire variable domain, with the rest obtained from reference TRBV30 and TRBJ1-2, is as follows: SQTIHQWPATLVQPVGSPLSLECTVEGTSNPNLYWYRQAAGRGLQLLFYSVGIGQISSEVPQNLSASRPQDRQFILSSKKLLLSDSGFYLCAWSTPTGYGYTFGSGTRLTVV.

A few counts support this clone. The V gene is TRBV4-2, the J gene TRBJ2-1, with no clear D. The CDR3 is 14 amino acids. V was cut by 3 bases and J by 8 bases, with 14 bases left in between. Looked up from germline, CDR1 is LGHNA and CDR2 is YNFKEQ. The chain's CDR3 is CASSQGFWEDEQFF. The CDR3 region has the DNA TGTGCCAGCAGCCAGGGTTTTTGGGAAGATGAGCAGTTCTTC.

This rearrangement joins TRBV2 to TRBJ1-5; 11 nucleotides line up with TRBD1. With V trimmed by 6 bases and J by 2 bases, 9 bases remained unmatched. The germline CDR1 and CDR2 sequences are SNHLY and FYNNEI. This CDR3 spans 17 amino acids. The CDR3 nucleotides read TGTGCCAGCAGCGGGACAGGGGGATCCAGGGGCAATCAGCCCCAGCATTTT. It translates to CASSGTGGSRGNQPQHF.

This clone was recorded once. Written as DNA, the CDR3 is TGTGCCAGCAGCCTCAGGCGGGAGGAGGAGCTGTTTTTT. Translation: CASSLRREEELFF. The rearrangement uses TRBV11-2 and TRBJ2-2, with 8 bases that match TRBD2. The CDR3 is 13 amino acids. The V gene end was trimmed by 5 bases and the J gene end by 10 bases; junction bases not matched to a gene: 6. The germline V gene has CDR1 SGHAT and CDR2 FQNNGV.

This chain uses TRBV29-1 with TRBJ1-4; D not certain. From germline, CDR1 is SQVTM and CDR2 ANQGSEA. This CDR3 has 13 amino acids. Trimming pared 4 bases from V and 0 bases from J, leaving 6 bases between. Here the CDR3 DNA reads TGCAGCGTTGGATGGGCAACTAATGAAAAACTGTTTTTT. Protein product: CSVGWATNEKLFF.

In nucleotides, the CDR3 is TGCGCCAGCAGCTCCGGGACTAGCGGCCGCACAGATACGCAGTATTTT. Protein sequence: CASSSGTSGRTDTQYF. The chain employs TRBV5-1 and TRBJ2-3; 11 bases are shared with TRBD2. In germline, CDR1 is SGHRS, CDR2 YFSETQ. The CDR3 consists of 16 residues. J lost 1 base, V lost 3 bases, and 4 bases had no gene match.

This clone was detected only once. The CDR3 DNA follows: TGTGCCAGCAGCTCCTACGGGACGGCTGGCTACACCTTC. Amino acid sequence: CASSSYGTAGYTF. This rearrangement joins TRBV11-2 to TRBJ1-2, with D perhaps matching TRBD1 (5 bases). CDR1 is SGHAT and CDR2 is FQNNGV in the germline V gene. V was cut by 4 bases and J by 7 bases, with 13 bases left in between. The CDR3 consists of 13 residues.

The V call is TRBV5-7, the J call TRBJ1-5; 10 bases are shared with TRBD1. TRBV5-7 is placed among ORFs of uncertain function. V shed 3 bases and J 7 bases; nucleotides not matched to a gene: 10. The CDR3 has 16 amino acids. The CDR3 sequence: CASSCYRDRGNQPQHF. Written as DNA, the CDR3 is TGTGCCAGCAGCTGCTATCGGGACAGGGGAAACCAGCCCCAGCATTTT.

The rearrangement uses TRBV12-3 or TRBV12-4 and TRBJ2-1, with D perhaps TRBD2 (6 bases). Trimming took off 6 bases at V and 15 bases at J, with 18 bases between the two ends. The CDR3 runs to 12 residues. In nucleotides, the CDR3 is TGTGCCAGCAGCGGGGGACTCACCTCGTCGTTCTTC. As protein: CASSGGLTSSFF.

The rearrangement uses TRBV6-1 and TRBJ1-6; D ambiguous. V gave up 1 base and J gave up 0 bases, with 7 bases separating them. The CDR3 is made up of 16 amino acids. Germline CDR1 and CDR2: MNHNS and SASEGT. The CDR3 here is CASSEGGSSYNSPLHF. For the CDR3, the DNA is TGTGCCAGCAGTGAAGGAGGGAGCTCCTATAATTCACCCCTCCACTTT.

A single count supports this clone. V usage is TRBV2 and J usage is TRBJ1-2; a weak D match, TRBD1 (6 bases). This CDR3 has 16 residues. Trimming took 4 bases from V and 4 from J, leaving 19 bases between them. Per germline, CDR1 SNHLY and CDR2 FYNNEI. Here the CDR3 reads CASSVNEGQPPYGYTF. CDR3 coding DNA: TGTGCCAGCAGTGTAAACGAAGGACAGCCCCCCTATGGCTACACCTTC.

This chain connects TRBV7-2 to TRBJ2-3; the match to TRBD2 covers 12 bases. J gave up 6 bases and V 0 bases, and 4 bases lay outside the gene matches. This CDR3 has 16 residues. The germline CDR1 and CDR2 sequences are SGHTA and FQGNSA. The CDR3 bases are TGTGCCAGCAGCTTAGCACTAGCGGGGGGTGTCGATACGCAGTATTTT. This translates into CASSLALAGGVDTQYF.

The CDR3 spells CASTPNNQETQYF. The CDR3 coding sequence is TGTGCCAGCACCCCAAACAACCAAGAGACCCAGTACTTC. The chain combines TRBV7-9 with TRBJ2-5; D is unresolved. The V end lost 7 bases, the J end lost 0 bases, and 9 bases lay between the germline ends. This CDR3 has 13 amino acids. Germline V CDR1 and CDR2: SEHNR, FQNEAQ (reference sequence).

The genes are TRBV30 and TRBJ1-5, with 8 bases matching TRBD1. This CDR3 region has 14 residues. The germline V gene encodes CDR1 GTSNPN and CDR2 SVGIG (reference sequence). J lost 5 bases, V lost 5 bases, and 8 bases had no gene match. The CDR3 reads CAWQGQGGYQPQHF. CDR3 sequence (DNA): TGTGCCTGGCAAGGACAGGGCGGTTATCAGCCCCAGCATTTT. The variable domain in full, with the rest retrieved from reference TRBV30 and TRBJ1-5, is SQTIHQWPATLVQPVGSPLSLECTVEGTSNPNLYWYRQAAGRGLQLLFYSVGIGQISSEVPQNLSASRPQDRQFILSSKKLLLSDSGFYLCAWQGQGGYQPQHFGDGTRLSIL.

The gene calls are TRBV7-9 and TRBJ2-7; D call uncertain. V lost 5 bases and J 0 bases, leaving 23 bases between the germline ends. Germline V gives CDR1 SEHNR, CDR2 FQNEAQ (reference sequence). There are 18 residues in the CDR3. The CDR3 region has the DNA TGTGCCAGCAGCGACAACCGGGCCCTCTCAGACCCCTCCTACGAGCAGTACTTC. Translating gives CASSDNRALSDPSYEQYF.

The J gene is TRBJ2-3, the V gene TRBV19; perhaps TRBD2 as D (5 bases). Trimming took off 7 bases at V and 6 bases at J, with 8 bases between the two ends. This CDR3 is built from 11 residues. Germline V gene data show CDR1 as LNHDA and CDR2 as SQIVND (reference sequence). CDR3 DNA: TGTGCCAGTAAACTAGGCGATACGCAGTATTTT. Amino acid sequence: CASKLGDTQYF.

The chain recombines TRBV19 with TRBJ1-2; tentative D call: TRBD1 (6 bases). There are 13 residues in the CDR3. V was shortened by 7 bases and J by 4 bases, with 13 bases between the two germline ends. Per the germline V gene, CDR1 is LNHDA and CDR2 is SQIVND (reference sequence). The CDR3 DNA follows: TGTGCCAGTATTAGGGGGGCCGGCTATGGCTACACCTTC. It encodes CASIRGAGYGYTF.

The CDR3 bases are TGCGCCAGCAGCTCTCAGGGGGCGGCGGAGACCCAGTACTTC. Translating it yields CASSSQGAAETQYF. The rearrangement links TRBV5-1 to TRBJ2-5; 8 bases match TRBD1. This CDR3 has 14 amino acids. Trimming removed 3 bases from V and 5 bases from J; junction bases left unmatched: 6. Germline V gene lookup returns CDR1 SGHRS and CDR2 YFSETQ.

This clone has a single count. J is TRBJ2-7 and V is TRBV19; 8 nucleotides agree with TRBD1. CDR3 length: 13 residues. Germline trimming cut 5 bases from V and 7 bases from J; bases unmatched to any gene: 7. CDR1 and CDR2 from the germline V gene are LNHDA and SQIVND (reference sequence). This CDR3 is CASSYRGTGEQYF. In nucleotides, the CDR3 is TGTGCCAGTAGTTACAGGGGGACGGGGGAGCAGTACTTC.

The genes are TRBV19 and TRBJ2-5; D may be TRBD2 (5 bases). V was shortened by 10 bases and J by 4 bases, with 13 bases between the two germline ends. The CDR3 loop spans 12 amino acids. Germline-derived CDR1 and CDR2 are LNHDA and SQIVND (reference sequence). CDR3 in amino acids: CATAQAGETQYF. CDR3 coding DNA: TGTGCCACCGCCCAGGCGGGAGAGACCCAGTACTTC.

This sequence joins TRBV5-4 and TRBJ1-1, with 8 nucleotides matching TRBD1. Looked up from germline, CDR1 is SGHNT and CDR2 is YYREEE (reference sequence). This CDR3 is built from 15 residues. Unmatched junction bases numbered 7, after V lost 1 base and J lost 5 bases. The CDR3 nucleotides are TGTGCCAGCAGCTTGCTTCAGGGGGCCAGGACTGAAGCTTTCTTT. This gives the protein CASSLLQGARTEAFF.

The V call is TRBV7-2, the J call TRBJ2-2; D is uncertain. This CDR3 is 15 amino acids long. Trimming left V 1 base short and J 0 bases short, with 6 bases between. CDR1 is SGHTA, CDR2 FQGNSA, per germline. CDR3 loop: CASSLVWTNTGELFF. DNA for the CDR3: TGTGCCAGCAGCTTAGTCTGGACGAACACCGGGGAGCTGTTTTTT.

The chain links TRBV7-8 to TRBJ1-6; D is uncertain. The germline gives CDR1 SGHVS, CDR2 FQNEAQ. The CDR3 totals 13 residues. V was cut by 5 bases and J by 10 bases, with 12 bases left in between. The CDR3 nucleotides are TGTGCCAGCAGCCTTAGTGGGAGATCACCCCTCCACTTT. Translating it yields CASSLSGRSPLHF.